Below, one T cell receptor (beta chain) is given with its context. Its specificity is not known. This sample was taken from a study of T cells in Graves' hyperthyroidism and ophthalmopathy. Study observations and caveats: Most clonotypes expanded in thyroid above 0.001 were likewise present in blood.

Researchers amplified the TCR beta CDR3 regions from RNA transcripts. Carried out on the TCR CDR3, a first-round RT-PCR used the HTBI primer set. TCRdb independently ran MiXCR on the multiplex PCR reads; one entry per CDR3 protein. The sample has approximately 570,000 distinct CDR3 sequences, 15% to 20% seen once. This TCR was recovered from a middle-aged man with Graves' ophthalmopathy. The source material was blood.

In DNA, the CDR3 is TGTGCCAGCAGCGTGGGGACTAGCGGGAGTCCCCAAGAGACCCAGTACTTC. The encoded protein is CASSVGTSGSPQETQYF. The chain recombines TRBV9 with TRBJ2-5, with 14 bases identical to TRBD2. Unmatched junction bases numbered 4, after V lost 2 bases and J lost 1 base. Germline lookup yields CDR1 SGDLS and CDR2 YYNGEE. The CDR3 covers 17 residues.